The 6 T cell receptor beta chains in this list originate from one sample, sequenced in a study of radiation and T cells in renal cell carcinoma. Time point defined: blood 2 weeks post-SBRT. Treatment meaning: 15 Gy SBRT to primary tumor, nephrectomy 4 weeks later. Data came from immunoSEQ multiplex PCR; TCRdb stores just in-frame clones and leaves some out. This repertoire shows about 150,000 clones, approximately 88% found once; its top ten account for 10% to 15%. Source: blood, taken from a patient whose treatment included radiotherapy and nephrectomy. Receptors originate from a woman aged 50 to 60 with renal cell carcinoma.

The V call is TRBV30, the J call TRBJ2-7, with a possible D match to TRBD2 (6 bases). Trimming took off 2 bases at V and 8 bases at J, with 10 bases between the two ends. The CDR3 is 11 residues long. CDR1 is GTSNPN and CDR2 is SVGIG in the germline V gene (reference sequence). CDR3 residues: CAWSPREQQYF. The DNA for the CDR3 is TGTGCCTGGAGTCCCCGGGAGCAGCAGTACTTC.

The chain is built from TRBV5-1 and TRBJ2-1; 7 nucleotides agree with TRBD2. J lost 6 bases, V lost 0 bases, and 15 bases had no gene match. CDR1 SGHRS and CDR2 YFSETQ come from the germline V gene. The CDR3 contains 18 residues. CDR3 coding DNA: TGCGCCAGCAGCTTGGTGGGTCCGGGACTATGGATGATCAATGAGCAGTTCTTC. Translated: CASSLVGPGLWMINEQFF.

This clone appeared once. J is TRBJ2-5 and V is TRBV10-3; the match to TRBD2 covers 11 bases. The germline V gene encodes CDR1 ENHRY and CDR2 SYGVKD. The ends lost 6 bases at V and 2 bases at J; junction bases unmatched: 2. This CDR3 has 14 amino acids. The CDR3 here is CAIRVAGGQETQYF. CDR3 in DNA: TGTGCCATCAGGGTAGCGGGGGGGCAAGAGACCCAGTACTTC.

In its sample, this clone was seen once. The gene calls are TRBV15 and TRBJ2-7; D gene ambiguous. Germline-derived CDR1 and CDR2 are LNHNV and YYDKDF (reference sequence). Trimming shortened V by 1 base and J by 7 bases, and 14 bases separated the two germline ends. CDR3 length equals 14 residues. DNA for the CDR3: TGTGCCACCAGCAGAGCCGTAGGGCCGAGGGAGCAGTACTTC. It codes for CATSRAVGPREQYF.

The chain couples TRBV5-6 to TRBJ1-5; D not resolved. V dropped 4 bases and J dropped 4 bases, with 15 bases sitting between them. This CDR3 has 15 residues. The germline CDR1 and CDR2 sequences are SGHDT and YYEEEE. CDR3 residues: CASSGRRRRNQPQHF. CDR3 DNA sequence: TGTGCCAGCAGCGGCCGGAGGCGGAGGAATCAGCCCCAGCATTTT.

CDR3 sequence (DNA): TGTGCCAGCAGCGCAACTAGCGGGGGCCTCGATACAGATACGCAGTATTTT. Translating gives CASSATSGGLDTDTQYF. The gene calls are TRBV9 and TRBJ2-3; 11 bases line up with TRBD2. The V segment lost 3 bases and the J segment 3 bases; nucleotides outside the gene matches: 9. This CDR3 is built from 17 residues. CDR1 is SGDLS, CDR2 YYNGEE, per germline.